What follows are 26 T cell receptor beta chains derived from one specimen sequenced in a study of T-cell reconstitution after alpha-beta-depleted transplantation in children. This sample's TCRbeta library carried unique molecular identifier barcodes. TCRdb re-derived calls from the PCR reads in MiXCR, one entry per CDR3 protein. The sample holds about 540,000 distinct CDR3 sequences, approximately 20% seen once. This specimen consisted of PBMCs from the stem cell graft donor, obtained from the stem cell graft. The receptors derive from a human donor who donated a stem cell graft to a child with acute lymphoblastic leukemia.

This clonotype came up a few times. The rearrangement uses TRBV5-1 and TRBJ1-5; no reliable D call. The CDR3 sequence is 15 residues long. Germline lookup yields CDR1 SGHRS and CDR2 YFSETQ. Trimming removed 0 bases at V and 6 bases at J, with 13 bases between. CDR3 in DNA: TGCGCCAGCAGCTTGGAAGGTGGGCGAGGTCAGCCCCAGCATTTT. It yields the protein CASSLEGGRGQPQHF.

The chain recombines TRBV11-2 with TRBJ1-6; no clear D. The CDR3 sequence is 13 residues long. Trimming left V 7 bases short and J 6 bases short, with 10 bases between. Germline values: CDR1 SGHAT, CDR2 FQNNGV. CDR3 in amino acids: CASMRAFNSPLHF. CDR3 nucleotides: TGTGCCAGCATGCGGGCCTTTAATTCACCCCTCCACTTT.

This clonotype was found many times. This chain joins TRBV12-3 or TRBV12-4 and TRBJ1-2; TRBD1 matches at 8 bases. The CDR3 totals 13 residues. V trimming: 4 bases; J trimming: 4 bases; junction bases outside the gene matches: 2. CDR3 coding DNA: TGTGCCAGCAGTTCTGGACAGGGCTATGGCTACACCTTC. It translates to CASSSGQGYGYTF.

This clonotype has a handful of counts. CDR3 amino acids: CASSRDRTGANYEQYF. CDR3 DNA sequence: TGTGCCAGCTCACGGGATAGGACAGGGGCGAACTACGAGCAGTACTTC. J is TRBJ2-7 and V is TRBV18, with 9 bases fitting TRBD1. Germline lookup yields CDR1 KGHSH and CDR2 LQKENI. Trimming at V came to 4 bases and at J to 3 bases, leaving 10 bases not matched to a gene. This CDR3 has 16 amino acids.

This clonotype has a handful of counts. The CDR3: CASSVGPEDRVGEQYF. Written as DNA, the CDR3 is TGTGCCAGCAGCGTAGGTCCCGAGGACAGGGTCGGCGAGCAGTACTTC. V and J are TRBV9 and TRBJ2-7, with 8 bases aligning to TRBD1. The junction had 11 bases not matched to a gene; V was cut back by 0 bases and J by 6 bases. The CDR3 has 16 residues. Germline lookup yields CDR1 SGDLS and CDR2 YYNGEE.

This clonotype has a single count. V is TRBV5-1 and J is TRBJ2-7; D gene ambiguous. The CDR3 sequence is 12 residues long. Deletions cut 5 bases from V and 3 bases from J, with 9 bases between. Germline V CDR1 and CDR2: SGHRS, YFSETQ. The CDR3 is CASRRLNYEQYF. CDR3 in DNA: TGCGCCAGCAGAAGGCTAAACTACGAGCAGTACTTC.

This chain links TRBV7-9 with TRBJ2-7, with 10 positions matching TRBD1. The germline CDR1 and CDR2 sequences are SEHNR and FQNEAQ (reference sequence). V trimming: 3 bases; J trimming: 8 bases; junction bases outside the gene matches: 4. CDR3 length equals 13 residues. The CDR3 loop reads CASSFGQGVKQYF. The CDR3, as DNA: TGTGCCAGCAGCTTCGGACAGGGGGTCAAGCAGTACTTC.

The chain is built from TRBV4-1 and TRBJ2-1; 10 positions match TRBD1. Losses at the gene ends were 5 bases for V and 5 bases for J; bases not matched to a gene: 6. Germline values: CDR1 MGHRA, CDR2 YSYEKL. The CDR3 loop spans 15 amino acids. CDR3 sequence reads: CASSGDRGLNNEQFF. CDR3 DNA: TGCGCCAGCAGCGGTGACAGGGGGCTTAACAATGAGCAGTTCTTC.

Here the CDR3 reads CASSRLGPEQYF. The CDR3 DNA reads TGTGCCAGCAGCCGACTAGGGCCCGAGCAGTACTTC. The chain carries TRBV12-3 or TRBV12-4 and TRBJ2-7; tentative D call: TRBD2 (6 bases). The CDR3 length is 12 residues. The V end was cut by 6 bases, the J end by 6 bases, with 12 bases between.

This clonotype was detected a few times. This CDR3 reads CASSHPTGVRNTGELFF. The CDR3 nucleotides read TGTGCCAGCAGCCACCCTACAGGGGTTAGGAACACCGGGGAGCTGTTTTTT. The chain links TRBV3-1 to TRBJ2-2; 7 nucleotides align to TRBD1. The CDR3 length is 17 residues. CDR1 and CDR2 (germline): LGHDT, YNNKEL (reference sequence). The V segment lost 3 bases and the J segment 1 base; nucleotides outside the gene matches: 8. Full variable domain (missing parts from reference TRBV3-1 and TRBJ2-2): DTAVSQTPKYLVTQMGNDKSIKCEQNLGHDTMYWYKQDSKKFLKIMFSYNNKELIINETVPNRFSPKSPDKAHLNLHINSLELGDSAVYFCASSHPTGVRNTGELFFGEGSRLTVL.

This clonotype occurred a few times. This chain connects TRBV15 to TRBJ2-4; TRBD1 is a possible D gene (5 bases). The germline V and J ends were trimmed by 0 bases and 3 bases, with 15 bases remaining between them. Germline CDR1 reads LNHNV; CDR2 reads YYDKDF (reference sequence). CDR3 length: 17 residues. The CDR3 is CATSRDVQGSVKNIQYF. The CDR3 nucleotides are TGTGCCACCAGCAGAGATGTTCAGGGATCGGTCAAAAACATTCAGTACTTC. Full variable domain (outside the CDR3, taken from reference TRBV15 and TRBJ2-4): DAMVIQNPRYQVTQFGKPVTLSCSQTLNHNVMYWYQQKSSQAPKLLFHYYDKDFNNEADTPDNFQSRRPNTSFCFLDIRSPGLGDTAMYLCATSRDVQGSVKNIQYFGAGTRLSVL.

This clonotype was counted a few times. This sequence joins TRBV5-1 and TRBJ1-2; D is unresolved. In germline, CDR1 is SGHRS, CDR2 YFSETQ. With 0 bases removed from V and 7 bases from J, the gap between germline ends came to 10 bases. The CDR3 is made up of 13 amino acids. The CDR3 nucleotides read TGCGCCAGCAGCTTGGGGCAGTTTTTTGGCTACACCTTC. Residues: CASSLGQFFGYTF.

This clonotype was counted only a few times. The rearrangement links TRBV7-8 to TRBJ1-3; a weak D match, TRBD1 (5 bases). The CDR3 is made up of 16 amino acids. Looked up from germline, CDR1 is SGHVS and CDR2 is FQNEAQ. V shed 4 bases and J shed 3 bases, with 16 bases lying between them. The CDR3 loop is CASSSLVGRGGNTIYF. The CDR3 DNA reads TGTGCCAGCAGCTCCCTCGTGGGACGAGGTGGAAACACCATATATTTT.

The chain couples TRBV20-1 to TRBJ1-1; 8 bases are shared with TRBD1. With 0 bases clipped from V and 4 bases from J, the junction kept 10 bases outside the gene matches. Germline CDR1 is DFQATT and CDR2 is SNEGSKA (reference sequence). This CDR3 is built from 16 residues. CDR3 residues: CSARDPTTGDGTEAFF. The CDR3 DNA is TGCAGTGCTAGAGACCCGACGACAGGGGACGGCACTGAAGCTTTCTTT.

This clonotype turned up a few times. This chain uses TRBV5-1 with TRBJ2-7; D possibly corresponds to TRBD2 (6 bases). Trimming took off 1 base at V and 4 bases at J, with 18 bases between the two ends. CDR3 length equals 16 residues. The V gene's germline CDR1 is SGHRS and CDR2 YFSETQ. The CDR3 spells CASSLNLAGTSYEQYF. CDR3 sequence (DNA): TGCGCCAGCAGCTTGAATTTGGCGGGAACATCGTACGAGCAGTACTTC.

In its sample, this clonotype was seen once. The chain links TRBV6-1 to TRBJ1-6, with 8 bases fitting TRBD1. Germline-derived CDR1 and CDR2 are MNHNS and SASEGT. The V gene end was trimmed by 6 bases and the J gene end by 1 base; junction bases not matched to a gene: 2. This CDR3 region has 15 residues. CDR3 sequence: CASSRGQSYNSPLHF. CDR3 in DNA: TGTGCCAGCAGCAGGGGGCAGTCCTATAATTCACCCCTCCACTTT.

This clonotype was detected only a few times. The rearrangement joins TRBV5-1 to TRBJ2-1; TRBD2 agrees at 9 bases. The junction had 17 bases not matched to a gene; V was cut back by 1 base and J by 9 bases. This CDR3 is 18 amino acids long. CDR1 is SGHRS and CDR2 is YFSETQ in the germline V gene. CDR3 in amino acids: CASSLHVGGRAVFGEQFF. The CDR3 coding sequence is TGCGCCAGCAGCTTGCACGTTGGCGGGAGGGCCGTCTTTGGTGAGCAGTTCTTC.

The gene calls are TRBV5-1 and TRBJ1-1; D gene uncertain. Trimming pared 1 base from V and 1 base from J, leaving 8 bases between. In germline, CDR1 is SGHRS, CDR2 YFSETQ. The CDR3 has 14 residues. For the CDR3, the DNA is TGCGCCAGCAGCTTGTTGAAACAGAACACTGAAGCTTTCTTT. It codes for CASSLLKQNTEAFF.

The chain links TRBV12-3 or TRBV12-4 to TRBJ2-7, with D unresolved. V was shortened by 2 bases and J by 0 bases, with 17 bases between the two germline ends. This CDR3 region has 17 residues. The CDR3 sequence: CASSLPDPTLNSYEQYF. The CDR3 DNA reads as TGTGCCAGCAGTTTACCGGACCCCACACTTAACTCCTACGAGCAGTACTTC.

The CDR3 nucleotides read TGTGCCAGCACCCCAGAACAGGCAGGGAACTATGGCTACACCTTC. Its translation: CASTPEQAGNYGYTF. This rearrangement joins TRBV7-9 to TRBJ1-2; a possible D gene is TRBD1 (5 bases). This CDR3 has 15 residues. V lost 7 bases and J lost 2, with 17 bases in between. Per the germline V gene, CDR1 is SEHNR and CDR2 is FQNEAQ (reference sequence).

This clonotype was seen a few times. The rearrangement uses TRBV6-5 and TRBJ1-2; 11 bases line up with TRBD1. The germline gives CDR1 MNHEY, CDR2 SVGAGI. V lost 6 bases and J lost 8; bases outside the gene matches: 11. The CDR3 extends over 15 amino acids. The CDR3 is CASSRTGGARKGYTF. The CDR3 region has the DNA TGTGCCAGCAGCCGGACAGGGGGCGCAAGGAAGGGCTACACCTTC.

This clonotype has a handful of counts. CDR3 nucleotides: TGTGCCTGGAGTAGGGGGGACTATGGCTACACCTTC. Protein sequence: CAWSRGDYGYTF. V and J are TRBV30 and TRBJ1-2; TRBD1 is a possible D gene (6 bases). V lost 2 bases, J lost 3 bases, and 7 bases lay in between. This CDR3 has 12 amino acids. Germline assignment: CDR1 GTSNPN and CDR2 SVGIG (reference sequence).

This clonotype was detected a few times. This chain connects TRBV3-1 to TRBJ2-7, with D perhaps matching TRBD2 (6 bases). The germline V and J ends were trimmed by 0 bases and 6 bases, with 21 bases remaining between them. The CDR3 covers 17 residues. Germline lookup yields CDR1 LGHDT and CDR2 YNNKEL (reference sequence). This CDR3 reads CASSQDTGRHFYGEQYF. DNA of the CDR3: TGTGCCAGCAGCCAAGATACCGGGAGACACTTTTATGGCGAGCAGTACTTC.

This clonotype was counted many times. This rearrangement joins TRBV5-6 to TRBJ1-1; D call uncertain. The V and J ends lost 0 bases and 0 bases respectively, with 6 bases between them. This CDR3 contains 14 residues. Germline CDR1 SGHDT, CDR2 YYEEEE. CDR3 nucleotide sequence: TGTGCCAGCAGCTTGGGGAGGGTGAACACTGAAGCTTTCTTT. Residues: CASSLGRVNTEAFF.

The chain employs TRBV29-1 and TRBJ2-1, with D perhaps matching TRBD1 or TRBD2 (6 bases each). Trimming took 2 bases from V and 2 from J, leaving 10 bases between them. Germline V gene sequence: CDR1 SQVTM, CDR2 ANQGSEA. This CDR3 is built from 14 residues. The CDR3 nucleotides are TGCAGCGTTGAAATCCGGGGGCCCTACAATGAGCAGTTCTTC. Translation gives CSVEIRGPYNEQFF.

This clonotype was detected a few times. In DNA, the CDR3 is TGCGCCAGCAGCTTTGCGACAGGGTCCCTTTCGAACGAGCAGTACTTC. Its translation is CASSFATGSLSNEQYF. The chain carries TRBV5-1 and TRBJ2-7; 7 bases match TRBD1. This CDR3 region has 16 residues. The V gene end was trimmed by 2 bases and the J gene end by 5 bases; junction bases not matched to a gene: 13. Looked up from germline, CDR1 is SGHRS and CDR2 is YFSETQ.